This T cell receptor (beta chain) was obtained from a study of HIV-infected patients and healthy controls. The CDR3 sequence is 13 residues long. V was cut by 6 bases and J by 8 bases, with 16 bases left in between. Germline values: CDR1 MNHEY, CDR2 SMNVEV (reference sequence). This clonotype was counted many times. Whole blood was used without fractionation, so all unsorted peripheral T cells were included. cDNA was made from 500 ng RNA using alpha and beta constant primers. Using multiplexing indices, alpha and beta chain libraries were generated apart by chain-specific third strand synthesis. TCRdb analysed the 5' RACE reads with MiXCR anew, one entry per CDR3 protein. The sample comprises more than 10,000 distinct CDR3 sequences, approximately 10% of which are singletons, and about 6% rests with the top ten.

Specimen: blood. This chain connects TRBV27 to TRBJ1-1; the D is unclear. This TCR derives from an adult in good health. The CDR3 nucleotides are TGTGCCAGCAGAGCGGCCGATAGGGAGGAAGCTTTCTTT. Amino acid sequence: CASRAADREEAFF.